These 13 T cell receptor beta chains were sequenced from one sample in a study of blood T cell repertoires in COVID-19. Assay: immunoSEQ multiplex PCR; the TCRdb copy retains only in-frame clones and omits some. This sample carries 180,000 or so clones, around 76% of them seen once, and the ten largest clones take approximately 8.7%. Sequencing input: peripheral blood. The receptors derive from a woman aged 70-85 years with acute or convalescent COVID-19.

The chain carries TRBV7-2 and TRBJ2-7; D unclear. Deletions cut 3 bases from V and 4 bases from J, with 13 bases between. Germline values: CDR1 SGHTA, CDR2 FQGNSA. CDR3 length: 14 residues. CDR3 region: CASSFTPNSYEQYF. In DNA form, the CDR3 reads TGTGCCAGCAGCTTTACACCTAACAGTTACGAGCAGTACTTC.

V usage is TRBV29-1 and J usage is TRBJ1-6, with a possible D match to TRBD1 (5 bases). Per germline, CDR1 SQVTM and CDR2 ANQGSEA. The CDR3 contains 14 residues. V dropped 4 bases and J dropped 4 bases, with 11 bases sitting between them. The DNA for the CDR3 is TGCAGCGTTGTGAGGGGAGGATATAATTCACCCCTCCACTTT. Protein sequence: CSVVRGGYNSPLHF. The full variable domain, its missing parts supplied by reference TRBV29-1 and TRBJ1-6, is SAVISQKPSRDICQRGTSLTIQCQVDSQVTMMFWYRQQPGQSLTLIATANQGSEATYESGFVIDKFPISRPNLTFSTLTVSNMSPEDSSIYLCSVVRGGYNSPLHFGNGTRLTVT.

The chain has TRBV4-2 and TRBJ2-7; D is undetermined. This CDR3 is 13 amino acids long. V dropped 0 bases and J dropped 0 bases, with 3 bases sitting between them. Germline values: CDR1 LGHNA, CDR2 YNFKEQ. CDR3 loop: CASSQEYSYEQYF. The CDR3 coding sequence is TGTGCCAGCAGCCAAGAGTACTCCTACGAGCAGTACTTC.

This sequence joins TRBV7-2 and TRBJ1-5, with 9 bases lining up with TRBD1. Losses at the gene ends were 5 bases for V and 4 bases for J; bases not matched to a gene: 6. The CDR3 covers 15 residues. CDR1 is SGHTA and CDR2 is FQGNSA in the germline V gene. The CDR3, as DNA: TGTGCCAGCAGCCTAATGACAGGGGGAAATCAGCCCCAGCATTTT. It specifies CASSLMTGGNQPQHF.

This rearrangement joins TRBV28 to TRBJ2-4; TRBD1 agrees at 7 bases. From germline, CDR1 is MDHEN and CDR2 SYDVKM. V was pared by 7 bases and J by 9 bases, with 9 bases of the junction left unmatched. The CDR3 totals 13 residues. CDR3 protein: CASNTGDVGIQYF. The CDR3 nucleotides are TGTGCCAGCAATACAGGGGACGTGGGCATTCAGTACTTC.

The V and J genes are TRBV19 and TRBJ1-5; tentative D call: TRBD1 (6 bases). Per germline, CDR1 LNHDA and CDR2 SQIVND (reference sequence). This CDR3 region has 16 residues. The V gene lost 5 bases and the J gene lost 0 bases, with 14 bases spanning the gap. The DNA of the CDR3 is TGTGCCAGTAGTTCGACAGGATTTTATAGCAATCAGCCCCAGCATTTT. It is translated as CASSSTGFYSNQPQHF. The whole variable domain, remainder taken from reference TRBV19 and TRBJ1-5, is DGGITQSPKYLFRKEGQNVTLSCEQNLNHDAMYWYRQDPGQGLRLIYYSQIVNDFQKGDIAEGYSVSREKKESFPLTVTSAQKNPTAFYLCASSSTGFYSNQPQHFGDGTRLSIL.

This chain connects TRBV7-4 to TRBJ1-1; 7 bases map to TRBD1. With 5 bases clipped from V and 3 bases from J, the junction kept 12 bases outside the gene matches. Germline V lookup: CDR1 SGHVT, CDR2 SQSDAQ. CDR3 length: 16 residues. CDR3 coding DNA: TGTGCCAGCAGCCAACACGTCAGGGGGGAGGACACTGAAGCTTTCTTT. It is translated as CASSQHVRGEDTEAFF.

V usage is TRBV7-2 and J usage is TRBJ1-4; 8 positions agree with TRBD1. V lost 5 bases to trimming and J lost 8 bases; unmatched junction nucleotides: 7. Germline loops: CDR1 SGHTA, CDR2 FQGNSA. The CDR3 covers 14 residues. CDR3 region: CASSPQGAREKLFF. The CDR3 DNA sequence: TGTGCCAGCAGCCCCCAGGGGGCGCGAGAAAAACTGTTTTTT.

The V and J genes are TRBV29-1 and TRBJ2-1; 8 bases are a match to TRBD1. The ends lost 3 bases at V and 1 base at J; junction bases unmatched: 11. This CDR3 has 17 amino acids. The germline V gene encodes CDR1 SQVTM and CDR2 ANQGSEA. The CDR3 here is CSVEFHQGARSYNEQFF. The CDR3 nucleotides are TGCAGCGTTGAGTTTCACCAGGGGGCGCGTTCCTACAATGAGCAGTTCTTC.

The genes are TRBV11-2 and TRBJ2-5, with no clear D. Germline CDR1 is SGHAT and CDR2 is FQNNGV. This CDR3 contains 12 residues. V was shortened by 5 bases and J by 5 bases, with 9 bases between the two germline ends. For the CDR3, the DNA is TGTGCCAGCAGCCCCGTAGATGAGACCCAGTACTTC. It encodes CASSPVDETQYF.

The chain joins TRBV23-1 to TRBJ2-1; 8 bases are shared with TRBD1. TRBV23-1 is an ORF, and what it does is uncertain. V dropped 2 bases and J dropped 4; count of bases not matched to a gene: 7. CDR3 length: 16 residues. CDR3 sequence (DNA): TGCGCCAGCAGTCAAAACCCCGGGACAGGTTACAATGAGCAGTTCTTC. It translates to CASSQNPGTGYNEQFF.

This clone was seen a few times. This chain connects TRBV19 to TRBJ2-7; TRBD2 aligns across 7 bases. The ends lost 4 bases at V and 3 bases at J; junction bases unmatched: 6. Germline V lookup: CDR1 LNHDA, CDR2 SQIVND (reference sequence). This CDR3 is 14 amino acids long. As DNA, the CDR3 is TGTGCCAGTAGTACCGGGGGAGGGAACTACGAGCAGTACTTC. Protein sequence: CASSTGGGNYEQYF.

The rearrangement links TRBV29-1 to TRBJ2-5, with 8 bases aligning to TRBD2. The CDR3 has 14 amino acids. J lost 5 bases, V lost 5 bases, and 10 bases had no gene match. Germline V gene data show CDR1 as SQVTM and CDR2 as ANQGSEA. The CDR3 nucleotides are TGCAGCGTTCAACTAGCGGCTGCGGGGGAGACCCAGTACTTC. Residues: CSVQLAAAGETQYF.